What follows describes a single T cell receptor beta chain. Its target is not known. This specimen comes from a study of shared clonotypes between healthy human individuals. Study summary: Three CD4 naive, three CD4 memory, two CD8 naive and one CD8 memory plate were used per donor.

Method: immunoSEQ multiplex PCR; TCRdb's copy keeps in-frame clones and lacks some. The data contain around 350,000 clones, around 67% of them seen just once; the ten biggest clones take up 10%. Overall study findings and caveats: Clonotype sharing across several donors was observed for 5% to 6.5% of naive CD4 clonotypes. Generation of non-shared clonotypes was less probable than generation of clonotypes shared by all four donors.

Looked up from germline, CDR1 is KGHSH and CDR2 is LQKENI. Trimming stripped 5 bases from V and 6 bases from J, with 14 bases between. This CDR3 is built from 13 residues. Memory CD4+ cells were the fraction left after CD45RA+ naive selection. The sequence derives from a man aged 30 to 45 in good health. Sequenced: memory CD4+ T cells sorted from blood. Subset indicated: CD45RA-negative fraction. V usage is TRBV18 and J usage is TRBJ2-7; D might be TRBD1 or TRBD2, each matching 7 bases. This CDR3 reads CASSATGEGEQYF. CDR3 DNA sequence: TGTGCCAGCTCAGCTACAGGGGAGGGCGAGCAGTACTTC.